Presented here are 14 T cell receptor beta chains from one specimen sequenced in a study of technical replicates of blood from several donors. Profiled with immunoSEQ multiplex PCR; TCRdb holds only in-frame clones, not every one. The table has more than 65,000 clones, approximately 96% seen once. The material sequenced was T cells isolated from PBMCs. These receptors were collected from a human donor in good health.

The CDR3 loop reads CASSLGTGFEQFF. CDR3 bases: TGTGCCAGCAGCTTAGGGACAGGCTTTGAGCAGTTCTTC. The chain links TRBV11-2 to TRBJ2-1, with 7 bases aligning to TRBD1. This CDR3 region has 13 residues. The V gene's germline CDR1 is SGHAT and CDR2 FQNNGV. Unmatched junction bases numbered 3, after V lost 1 base and J lost 9 bases.

The rearrangement links TRBV19 to TRBJ1-1; no clear D gene. The germline gives CDR1 LNHDA, CDR2 SQIVND (reference sequence). This CDR3 contains 15 residues. V lost 4 bases and J 1 base, leaving 13 bases between the germline ends. The CDR3 sequence is CASSTPGGENTEAFF. CDR3 nucleotide sequence: TGTGCCAGTAGTACCCCGGGAGGCGAGAACACTGAAGCTTTCTTT.

V and J are TRBV7-2 and TRBJ2-1; 8 nucleotides align to TRBD2. This CDR3 has 12 residues. Germline trimming cut 5 bases from V and 13 bases from J; bases unmatched to any gene: 7. Germline-derived CDR1 and CDR2 are SGHTA and FQGNSA. CDR3 nucleotides: TGTGCCAGCAGCCCAAGCGGGAGTAGACAGTTCTTC. This translates into CASSPSGSRQFF.

The table lists this clone with a count of one. The chain joins TRBV7-8 to TRBJ2-7; 7 positions match TRBD1. The CDR3 has 15 residues. Germline V lookup: CDR1 SGHVS, CDR2 FQNEAQ. The V and J ends lost 1 base and 0 bases, in that order; junction bases with no gene match: 3. The CDR3: CASSLGAGGSYEQYF. The DNA of the CDR3 is TGTGCCAGCAGCTTAGGGGCAGGGGGCTCCTACGAGCAGTACTTC.

Written as DNA, the CDR3 is TGTGCCAGCCAAGCGGGAGGGAGCTCCTACGAGCAGTACTTC. Protein sequence: CASQAGGSSYEQYF. The chain recombines TRBV9 with TRBJ2-7; 10 nucleotides match TRBD2. Germline lookup yields CDR1 SGDLS and CDR2 YYNGEE. The CDR3 has 14 amino acids. V lost 7 bases, J lost 0 bases, and 4 bases stayed unmatched.

The gene calls are TRBV18 and TRBJ1-2; TRBD1 agrees at 11 bases. The V gene's germline CDR1 is KGHSH and CDR2 LQKENI. This CDR3 is 15 amino acids long. Trimming cost V 0 bases and J 4 bases; bases outside gene matches: 1. CDR3 nucleotide sequence: TGTGCCAGCTCACCACCGGGACAGGGGGTCTATGGCTACACCTTC. Amino acids: CASSPPGQGVYGYTF.

V gene TRBV15 combines with J gene TRBJ1-4, with D hard to call. The CDR3 is made up of 17 amino acids. Trimming took 0 bases from V and 0 from J, leaving 11 bases between them. Germline V CDR1 and CDR2: LNHNV, YYDKDF (reference sequence). CDR3 sequence reads: CATSRDSAVATNEKLFF. In DNA, the CDR3 is TGTGCCACCAGCAGAGACTCAGCGGTAGCAACTAATGAAAAACTGTTTTTT.

This clone was counted a single time. This rearrangement joins TRBV4-1 to TRBJ2-7; 10 nucleotides line up with TRBD1. V gave up 3 bases and J gave up 2 bases; unmatched junction bases: 7. Germline CDR1 and CDR2: MGHRA and YSYEKL. This CDR3 has 16 residues. The CDR3 loop is CASSQGQGRFTYEQYF. The CDR3 DNA follows: TGCGCCAGCAGCCAGGGACAGGGGCGCTTCACCTACGAGCAGTACTTC.

In its sample, this clone ranks as medium-sized. The chain joins TRBV10-2 to TRBJ2-1; tentative D call: TRBD2 (6 bases). CDR1 is WSHSY and CDR2 is SAAADI in the germline V gene. V lost 2 bases, J lost 5 bases, and 7 bases lay in between. The CDR3 spans 13 residues. The CDR3 DNA is TGCGCCAGCAGTGAGCGGGAGAACAATGAGCAGTTCTTC. It specifies CASSERENNEQFF.

The rearrangement links TRBV6-5 to TRBJ2-1, with 13 positions matching TRBD2. J was trimmed by 8 bases and V by 10 bases; bases with no gene match: 11. The CDR3 runs 15 residues. Germline CDR1 MNHEY, CDR2 SVGAGI. In DNA, the CDR3 is TGTGCCACGGCGTCCGGACTAGCGGGAGTCCATGAGCAGTTCTTC. Translation gives CATASGLAGVHEQFF.

This clone was picked up one time. The chain carries TRBV5-4 and TRBJ1-4; no firm D call. Between the trimmed V and J ends, which lost 2 bases and 8 bases, there was a span of 13 bases. The CDR3 is 14 amino acids. Germline CDR1 and CDR2: SGHNT and YYREEE (reference sequence). The CDR3 is CASSFGSGEEKLFF. For the CDR3, the DNA is TGTGCCAGCAGCTTCGGCTCTGGGGAGGAAAAACTGTTTTTT.

The chain combines TRBV5-4 with TRBJ1-1, with D hard to call. The CDR3 has 11 amino acids. Trimming took off 6 bases at V and 4 bases at J, with 7 bases between the two ends. CDR1 and CDR2 from the germline V gene are SGHNT and YYREEE (reference sequence). The chain's CDR3 is CASTGGTEAFF. DNA of the CDR3: TGTGCCAGCACCGGAGGCACTGAAGCTTTCTTT.

The V gene is TRBV7-9, the J gene TRBJ1-1; possibly TRBD1 for D (5 bases). The CDR3 covers 14 residues. V was shortened by 3 bases and J by 5 bases, with 13 bases between the two germline ends. Per germline, CDR1 SEHNR and CDR2 FQNEAQ (reference sequence). As DNA, the CDR3 is TGTGCCAGCAGCTTGGGGGGGTCAGGGACTGAAGCTTTCTTT. As protein: CASSLGGSGTEAFF.

The rearrangement uses TRBV11-3 and TRBJ1-1, with 7 nucleotides matching TRBD1. CDR1 and CDR2 (germline): SGHNT, YENEEA. J lost 5 bases, V lost 3 bases, and 9 bases had no gene match. The CDR3 is 15 residues long. The CDR3: CASSLTGKYWTEAFF. The DNA for the CDR3 is TGTGCCAGCAGCTTGACAGGGAAATATTGGACTGAAGCTTTCTTT. Together with reference TRBV11-3 and TRBJ1-1, the CDR3 gives the full variable domain: EAGVVQSPRYKIIEKKQPVAFWCNPISGHNTLYWYLQNLGQGPELLIRYENEEAVDDSQLPKDRFSAERLKGVDSTLKIQPAELGDSAVYLCASSLTGKYWTEAFFGQGTRLTVV.